What follows are 25 T cell receptor beta chains derived from one specimen sequenced in a study of T cells expressing NK-cell markers. TCRdb reprocessed the 5' RACE reads; each CDR3 protein has one entry and no DNA is given. The repertoire table contains about 140,000 distinct CDR3 sequences. The material sequenced was blood T cells: a sorted CD56 or NKG2C T cell subset, CD4+ or CD8+ T cells, or bulk PBMC T cells (not recorded which). Receptor source: a man aged 18-30 years in good health.

The chain couples TRBV7-9 to TRBJ2-7; without DNA, the TCRdb call of TRBD2 cannot be checked. This CDR3 region has 15 residues. CDR1 is SEHNR, CDR2 FQNEAQ, per germline (reference sequence). The CDR3 sequence is CASSSGGQGAYEQYF.

This sequence joins TRBV28 and TRBJ2-2; TCRdb calls TRBD1, which cannot be checked without DNA. The CDR3 extends over 13 amino acids. Germline assignment: CDR1 MDHEN and CDR2 SYDVKM. CDR3 loop: CASSSRVSGELFF.

The V gene is TRBV27, the J gene TRBJ1-4; TCRdb's D gene call, TRBD1, goes unchecked for lack of DNA. Germline loops: CDR1 MNHEY, CDR2 SMNVEV (reference sequence). CDR3 length: 15 amino acids. The CDR3 reads CASSLSRGGNEKLFF. Drawing the rest from reference TRBV27 and TRBJ1-4, the complete variable domain is EAQVTQNPRYLITVTGKKLTVTCSQNMNHEYMSWYRQDPGLGLRQIYYSMNVEVTDKGDVPEGYKVSRKEKRNFPLILESPSPNQTSLYFCASSLSRGGNEKLFFGSGTQLSVL.

This sequence joins TRBV2 and TRBJ1-2; TCRdb outputs TRBD1, but without DNA this stays unchecked. Germline V gene lookup returns CDR1 SNHLY and CDR2 FYNNEI. This CDR3 is built from 12 residues. CDR3 loop: CASRGTHNGYTF.

The chain employs TRBV5-4 and TRBJ2-1. The length of the CDR3 is 14 residues. The germline V gene has CDR1 SGHNT and CDR2 YYREEE (reference sequence). CDR3 sequence reads: CASSLVSAYNEQFF.

V and J are TRBV7-3 and TRBJ2-2. Germline assignment: CDR1 SGHTA and CDR2 FQGTGA. CDR3 length: 12 residues. This CDR3 reads CAHSLITGELFF.

This chain uses TRBV30 with TRBJ2-5. The CDR3 length is 13 residues. CDR1 and CDR2 (germline): GTSNPN, SVGIG (reference sequence). CDR3 region: CAWSTGHEETQYF.

The V and J genes are TRBV7-9 and TRBJ2-3. Germline CDR1 SEHNR, CDR2 FQNEAQ (reference sequence). CDR3 size: 11 residues. CDR3 sequence: CAAAGTDTQYF.

The chain couples TRBV7-4 to TRBJ2-7. Germline CDR1 reads SGHVT; CDR2 reads SQSDAQ. The CDR3 is 12 amino acids. CDR3 amino acids: CASSSNSGEQYF.

The gene calls are TRBV12-3 or TRBV12-4 and TRBJ2-1. The CDR3 runs to 12 residues. CDR3 sequence reads: CASSPGTDEQFF.

The V gene is TRBV12-3 or TRBV12-4, the J gene TRBJ2-5. The CDR3 consists of 14 residues. The CDR3 protein is CASSFLSVQETQYF.

The rearrangement joins TRBV25-1 to TRBJ1-1; TCRdb indicates TRBD1, and absent DNA this call remains unverified. The CDR3 is made up of 14 amino acids. Germline V gene sequence: CDR1 MGHDK, CDR2 SYGVNS. Here the CDR3 reads CASSGGGQGAEAFF.

This sequence joins TRBV5-1 and TRBJ1-1; TCRdb outputs TRBD1, but without DNA this stays unchecked. The CDR3 spans 16 residues. CDR1 and CDR2 from the germline V gene are SGHRS and YFSETQ. CDR3 amino acids: CASSLEGGQLNTEAFF.

The chain is built from TRBV5-4 and TRBJ1-5; TCRdb proposes TRBD1, but this gene call is untestable without DNA. The CDR3 sequence is 13 residues long. Germline V gives CDR1 SGHNT, CDR2 YYREEE (reference sequence). CDR3 sequence reads: CASSAGGNQPQHF.

The gene calls are TRBV7-9 and TRBJ2-1; TCRdb's D call, TRBD2, is unchecked because there is no DNA. CDR1 and CDR2 from the germline V gene are SEHNR and FQNEAQ (reference sequence). The CDR3 is 16 amino acids. This CDR3 is CASSLAASGMWNEQFF.

V usage is TRBV24-1 and J usage is TRBJ2-7; lacking DNA, the TRBD1 call made by TCRdb goes unchecked. The CDR3 has 14 amino acids. From germline, CDR1 is KGHDR and CDR2 SFDVKD. CDR3 sequence: CATSERGGMYEQYF.

This sequence joins TRBV18 and TRBJ2-1. The length of the CDR3 is 12 residues. Germline V CDR1 and CDR2: KGHSH, LQKENI. CDR3 region: CASSFRTNEQFF.

The chain has TRBV7-2 and TRBJ2-3; TCRdb's assignment of TRBD1 cannot be checked, as there is no DNA. Germline CDR1 SGHTA, CDR2 FQGNSA. The CDR3 length is 16 residues. The CDR3 protein is CASSLDRGLGTDTQYF.

The genes are TRBV19 and TRBJ1-4. CDR1 and CDR2 from the germline V gene are LNHDA and SQIVND (reference sequence). This CDR3 has 13 residues. The CDR3 loop is CASSIAYSEKLFF.

The rearrangement joins TRBV11-2 to TRBJ2-1; TCRdb's D gene call, TRBD2, goes unchecked for lack of DNA. The CDR3 is made up of 15 amino acids. CDR1 is SGHAT and CDR2 is FQNNGV in the germline V gene. The chain's CDR3 is CASSRLAGGNNEQFF.

The chain employs TRBV27 and TRBJ2-5; TCRdb returns TRBD1, unconfirmable since there is no DNA. The CDR3 contains 15 residues. Looked up from germline, CDR1 is MNHEY and CDR2 is SMNVEV (reference sequence). CDR3 in amino acids: CASSPNQGISGTQYF.

The chain uses TRBV6-5 and TRBJ2-1; there is no DNA to check the TCRdb D call of TRBD2. Germline assignment: CDR1 MNHEY and CDR2 SVGAGI. The CDR3 spans 17 residues. The CDR3 region is CASLANPTSGFDNEQFF.

CDR3 sequence: CASSLEGRGTDTQYF. The chain joins TRBV5-5 to TRBJ2-3; TCRdb selects TRBD1, and the lack of DNA leaves this call unchecked. Germline CDR1 is SGHKS and CDR2 is YYEKEE (reference sequence). This CDR3 comprises 15 residues.

The gene calls are TRBV3-1 and TRBJ1-5; TCRdb selects TRBD1, and the lack of DNA leaves this call unchecked. Per germline, CDR1 LGHDT and CDR2 YNNKEL (reference sequence). CDR3 length: 15 amino acids. The CDR3 sequence: CASSRTGQANQPQHF.

The chain carries TRBV20-1 and TRBJ1-2; the TCRdb call, TRBD1, lacks DNA for checking. The germline CDR1 and CDR2 sequences are DFQATT and SNEGSKA (reference sequence). The length of the CDR3 is 13 residues. CDR3 in amino acids: CSAGKTGYYGYTF.